The rows below give T cell receptor beta chains drawn from one sample of a study of blood T cell repertoires in COVID-19. Profiled with immunoSEQ multiplex PCR; TCRdb holds only in-frame clones, not every one. The table records 200,000 to 250,000 clones, under 90% of them present only once. Sequenced input: peripheral blood. The receptors were sampled from a man between 45 and 60 years old with COVID-19, enrolled during active disease. CDR3s include the opening cysteine and the closing phenylalanine or tryptophan. The order of the fields is J gene, V gene, CDR3 protein.

>TRBJ2-7|TRBV29-1
CSARGQGGYEQYF
>TRBJ1-1|TRBV9
CASSVHMGQGASEAFF
>TRBJ2-6|TRBV7-3
CASRGTGANVLTF
>TRBJ2-2|TRBV25-1
CASSVFGTANTGELFF
>TRBJ1-1|TRBV11-2
CASSAKVAGYTEAFF
>TRBJ2-1|TRBV20-1
CSAWTADEQFF
>TRBJ1-2|TRBV28
CASSQTPFRDTGYTF
>TRBJ2-1|TRBV6-6
CASRTFSGRDNEQFF
>TRBJ1-1|TRBV19
CASSIVGGGAFF
>TRBJ2-3|TRBV15
CATSGRLAGGTDTQYF
>TRBJ2-1|TRBV7-8
CASSSPPGGIGGNFYNEQFF
>TRBJ2-5|TRBV5-1
CASSLLDGGPETQYF
>TRBJ2-3|TRBV5-1
CASSLGTREDTQYF
>TRBJ2-7|TRBV4-2
CASSQGQSSYEQYF
>TRBJ2-7|TRBV6-2/TRBV6-3
CASSSTVPYEQYF
>TRBJ2-1|TRBV10-2
CASRPGGYNEQFF
>TRBJ2-2|TRBV27
CASSSVRLAGVRTGELFF
>TRBJ1-3|TRBV2
CASSETAISGNTIYF
>TRBJ1-5|TRBV7-9
CASSLVKDSSNQPQHF
>TRBJ1-5|TRBV2
CASSQSGSQPQHF
>TRBJ1-6|TRBV18
CASSPTTNYNSPLHF
>TRBJ2-1|TRBV6-6
CASRLAGTTYNEQFF
>TRBJ2-7|TRBV27
CASSRDIHSTSYEQYF
>TRBJ1-1|TRBV19
CASSITGGNTEAFF
>TRBJ2-2|TRBV16
CASSQSVAATGELFF
>TRBJ1-6|TRBV28
CASSFAGLNSPLHF
>TRBJ1-1|TRBV5-1
CASSLAGQDMNTEAFF
>TRBJ1-6|TRBV9
CASSAGDSPLHF
>TRBJ2-5|TRBV29-1
CSVVQGQGWETQYF
>TRBJ1-5|TRBV12-3/TRBV12-4
CASSTGSNQPQHF
>TRBJ2-2|TRBV19
CASTKQGTTGELFF
>TRBJ2-1|TRBV6-1
CASSATQRLAGGPGEQFF
>TRBJ2-2|TRBV7-9
CASSSRDLGELFF
>TRBJ2-7|TRBV15
CATSRTGGLYEQYF
>TRBJ2-1|TRBV7-3
CASSFGAGALNEQFF
>TRBJ2-1|TRBV6-6
CASNGQTGDEQFF
>TRBJ1-1|TRBV18
CASSPRPTGLGTEAFF
>TRBJ1-1|TRBV25-1
CASSDIGEDTEAFF